The clone carrying this T cell receptor (beta chain) appeared once. Its antigen is not identified. The sample originates from a study of pediatric ulcerative colitis. General study points: This repertoire reflects total lymphocytes rather than subpopulations like regulatory T cells.

The assay was run at survey level. Method: immunoSEQ multiplex PCR; TCRdb's copy keeps in-frame clones and lacks some. This table holds about 36,000 clones, over 65% found once. The CDR3 runs to 19 residues. Per germline, CDR1 LGHNT and CDR2 FRNRAP. Trimming stripped 7 bases from V and 0 bases from J, with 22 bases between. The sequenced sample consisted of blood. The origin of this receptor is a girl aged 10-17 years with moderate ulcerative colitis. V and J are TRBV12-5 and TRBJ2-6, with D possibly being TRBD1 or TRBD2 (5 bases each). CDR3 sequence: CASVYSWGPSLSGANVLTF. The CDR3 region has the DNA TGTGCTAGTGTTTATTCATGGGGACCGTCCCTCTCTGGGGCCAACGTCCTGACTTTC.